These T cell receptor beta chains were read from a single sample in a study of shared clonotypes between healthy human individuals. Libraries were prepared by immunoSEQ multiplex PCR; TCRdb keeps only in-frame clonotypes and omits some of them. Altogether some 900,000 clones are present, over 60% being singletons, with the ten largest covering about 1.5%. Sequencing was performed on memory CD4+ T cells sorted from blood. These receptors all come from a man aged 18 to 35 in good health. Both conserved end residues are part of each CDR3. Fields, in order: CDR3 protein, CDR3 DNA, D gene, CDR3 length, V gene, clone size, J gene. A D gene is named only where the DNA matches it firmly. A row's size may be missing; if present it is once, few, many or a size class.

CDR3 protein: CAFGGKGARNQPQHF; CDR3 DNA: TGTGCCTTTGGAGGGAAGGGGGCAAGAAATCAGCCCCAGCATTTT; D gene: TRBD1; CDR3 length: 15; V gene: TRBV30; clone size: -; J gene: TRBJ1-5
CDR3 protein: CASSYSNQGDTEQYF; CDR3 DNA: TGTGCCAGCAGTTACTCGAATCAGGGAGATACCGAGCAGTACTTC; D gene: -; CDR3 length: 15; V gene: TRBV6-5; clone size: -; J gene: TRBJ2-7
CDR3 protein: CAWSVGAGGYTF; CDR3 DNA: TGTGCCTGGAGTGTGGGGGCGGGTGGCTACACCTTC; D gene: -; CDR3 length: 12; V gene: TRBV30; clone size: -; J gene: TRBJ1-2
CDR3 protein: CAISVSDTSTDTQYF; CDR3 DNA: TGTGCCATCAGTGTTAGTGACACTAGCACAGATACGCAGTATTTT; D gene: -; CDR3 length: 15; V gene: TRBV10-3; clone size: -; J gene: TRBJ2-3
CDR3 protein: CASTKRGTSGFGELFF; CDR3 DNA: TGTGCCAGCACCAAGAGGGGGACTAGCGGGTTCGGGGAGCTGTTTTTT; D gene: TRBD2; CDR3 length: 16; V gene: TRBV9; clone size: once; J gene: TRBJ2-2
CDR3 protein: CASRQVRFPDEQFF; CDR3 DNA: TGTGCCAGTCGACAGGTTCGGTTCCCCGATGAGCAGTTCTTC; D gene: -; CDR3 length: 14; V gene: TRBV2; clone size: -; J gene: TRBJ2-1
CDR3 protein: CASSVGGTHPTDTQYF; CDR3 DNA: TGTGCCAGCAGCGTAGGAGGGACACACCCTACAGATACGCAGTATTTT; D gene: -; CDR3 length: 16; V gene: TRBV9; clone size: -; J gene: TRBJ2-3
CDR3 protein: CASSYRDGKLFF; CDR3 DNA: TGTGCCAGCAGTTACAGGGATGGGAAACTGTTTTTT; D gene: -; CDR3 length: 12; V gene: TRBV6-5; clone size: -; J gene: TRBJ1-4
CDR3 protein: CASPPSREATEAFF; CDR3 DNA: TGTGCCAGCCCCCCCAGCAGGGAGGCTACTGAAGCTTTCTTT; D gene: -; CDR3 length: 14; V gene: TRBV28; clone size: once; J gene: TRBJ1-1
CDR3 protein: CASSEAKDRTNTEAFF; CDR3 DNA: TGTGCCAGCAGTGAAGCGAAGGACAGGACGAACACTGAAGCTTTCTTT; D gene: TRBD1; CDR3 length: 16; V gene: TRBV2; clone size: many; J gene: TRBJ1-1
CDR3 protein: CAISERPGGLETQYF; CDR3 DNA: TGTGCCATCAGTGAGAGGCCAGGGGGCTTAGAGACCCAGTACTTC; D gene: TRBD1; CDR3 length: 15; V gene: TRBV10-3; clone size: -; J gene: TRBJ2-5
CDR3 protein: CASAGGGAYTQYF; CDR3 DNA: TGTGCTAGTGCGGGAGGGGGCGCCTATACGCAGTATTTT; D gene: -; CDR3 length: 13; V gene: TRBV12-5; clone size: -; J gene: TRBJ2-3
CDR3 protein: CASMGSGANVLTF; CDR3 DNA: TGTGCCAGCATGGGGAGCGGGGCCAACGTCCTGACTTTC; D gene: -; CDR3 length: 13; V gene: TRBV6-1; clone size: -; J gene: TRBJ2-6
CDR3 protein: CASSIARPYSNQPQHF; CDR3 DNA: TGTGCCAGTAGTATAGCTCGGCCATATAGCAATCAGCCCCAGCATTTT; D gene: -; CDR3 length: 16; V gene: TRBV19; clone size: -; J gene: TRBJ1-5
CDR3 protein: CASNGRTREGNEQFF; CDR3 DNA: TGTGCCAGCAACGGGCGAACGCGAGAAGGGAATGAGCAGTTCTTC; D gene: -; CDR3 length: 15; V gene: TRBV9; clone size: few; J gene: TRBJ2-1
CDR3 protein: CASSLVEGQEDTIYF; CDR3 DNA: TGTGCCAGCAGCTTAGTAGAGGGACAGGAGGACACCATATATTTT; D gene: TRBD1; CDR3 length: 15; V gene: TRBV7-9; clone size: -; J gene: TRBJ1-3
CDR3 protein: CAIRGAVGSYEQYF; CDR3 DNA: TGTGCCATCAGAGGAGCGGTTGGCTCCTACGAGCAGTACTTC; D gene: -; CDR3 length: 14; V gene: TRBV10-3; clone size: -; J gene: TRBJ2-7
CDR3 protein: CASSTGTGAYEQYF; CDR3 DNA: TGCGCCAGCAGCACCGGGACTGGCGCCTACGAGCAGTACTTC; D gene: -; CDR3 length: 14; V gene: TRBV5-1; clone size: -; J gene: TRBJ2-7
CDR3 protein: CASSLIWGIDSLIMNTEAFF; CDR3 DNA: TGCGCCAGCAGCTTGATCTGGGGGATAGACAGTCTTATTATGAACACTGAAGCTTTCTTT; D gene: -; CDR3 length: 20; V gene: TRBV5-1; clone size: -; J gene: TRBJ1-1
CDR3 protein: CASSLVPGQGWDTQYF; CDR3 DNA: TGTGCCAGCAGCTTAGTGCCGGGACAGGGGTGGGATACGCAGTATTTT; D gene: TRBD1; CDR3 length: 16; V gene: TRBV11-2; clone size: -; J gene: TRBJ2-3
CDR3 protein: CASKGTGSYEQYF; CDR3 DNA: TGTGCGAGCAAGGGGACAGGGTCCTACGAGCAGTACTTC; D gene: TRBD1; CDR3 length: 13; V gene: TRBV2; clone size: -; J gene: TRBJ2-7
CDR3 protein: CASSAGTGTEAFF; CDR3 DNA: TGTGCCAGCAGCGCCGGGACAGGGACTGAAGCTTTCTTT; D gene: TRBD1; CDR3 length: 13; V gene: TRBV2; clone size: -; J gene: TRBJ1-1
CDR3 protein: CASSSSGRGNEQFF; CDR3 DNA: TGTGCCAGCAGTTCCAGCGGGAGGGGGAATGAGCAGTTCTTC; D gene: TRBD2; CDR3 length: 14; V gene: TRBV6-5; clone size: -; J gene: TRBJ2-1
CDR3 protein: CASSFGTGERDEQFF; CDR3 DNA: TGTGCCAGCAGCTTCGGGACAGGGGAGCGGGATGAGCAGTTCTTC; D gene: TRBD1; CDR3 length: 15; V gene: TRBV11-2; clone size: -; J gene: TRBJ2-1
CDR3 protein: CSAQTSGNTIYF; CDR3 DNA: TGCAGCGCCCAGACCTCTGGAAACACCATATATTTT; D gene: -; CDR3 length: 12; V gene: TRBV29-1; clone size: few; J gene: TRBJ1-3
CDR3 protein: CASSLLGQGQETQYF; CDR3 DNA: TGCGCCAGCAGCTTGTTGGGACAGGGGCAAGAGACCCAGTACTTC; D gene: TRBD1; CDR3 length: 15; V gene: TRBV5-1; clone size: -; J gene: TRBJ2-5
CDR3 protein: CASSSGQGAQETQYF; CDR3 DNA: TGTGCCAGCAGCTCGGGACAGGGGGCCCAAGAGACCCAGTACTTC; D gene: TRBD1; CDR3 length: 15; V gene: TRBV11-3; clone size: -; J gene: TRBJ2-5
CDR3 protein: CASSSRNRDTYYTF; CDR3 DNA: TGTGCCAGCAGCTCAAGAAACCGGGACACATACTACACCTTC; D gene: -; CDR3 length: 14; V gene: TRBV5-6; clone size: -; J gene: TRBJ1-2
CDR3 protein: CSTEGLPSTDTQYF; CDR3 DNA: TGCAGCACCGAGGGGCTTCCTAGCACAGATACGCAGTATTTT; D gene: -; CDR3 length: 14; V gene: TRBV29-1; clone size: -; J gene: TRBJ2-3
CDR3 protein: CASRPSGTQYF; CDR3 DNA: TGTGCCAGCCGTCCCTCCGGTACGCAGTATTTT; D gene: -; CDR3 length: 11; V gene: TRBV2; clone size: once; J gene: TRBJ2-3
CDR3 protein: CASSESSKRQEGPLHF; CDR3 DNA: TGTGCCAGCAGTGAATCCAGCAAGAGACAGGAGGGACCCCTCCACTTT; D gene: -; CDR3 length: 16; V gene: TRBV25-1; clone size: -; J gene: TRBJ1-6
CDR3 protein: CASSPRGDSYGYTF; CDR3 DNA: TGTGCCAGCTCACCTCGAGGGGACAGCTATGGCTACACCTTC; D gene: TRBD1; CDR3 length: 14; V gene: TRBV18; clone size: few; J gene: TRBJ1-2
CDR3 protein: CASRLRDNYNSPLHF; CDR3 DNA: TGCGCCAGCAGACTCCGGGACAACTATAATTCACCCCTCCACTTT; D gene: -; CDR3 length: 15; V gene: TRBV5-1; clone size: -; J gene: TRBJ1-6
CDR3 protein: CASSTRFRGEYGSPLHF; CDR3 DNA: TGTGCCAGCAGCACCCGGTTTCGGGGGGAGTATGGTTCACCCCTCCACTTT; D gene: -; CDR3 length: 17; V gene: TRBV7-2; clone size: -; J gene: TRBJ1-6
CDR3 protein: CASSVAGTAYEQYF; CDR3 DNA: TGTGCCAGCAGCGTAGCCGGGACAGCCTACGAGCAGTACTTC; D gene: TRBD1; CDR3 length: 14; V gene: TRBV7-2; clone size: -; J gene: TRBJ2-7
CDR3 protein: CASSFLDRNYGYTF; CDR3 DNA: TGCGCCAGCAGCTTTCTGGACAGAAACTATGGCTACACCTTC; D gene: -; CDR3 length: 14; V gene: TRBV5-1; clone size: -; J gene: TRBJ1-2